The 20 T cell receptor beta chains below come from one sample, sequenced in a study of blood T cell repertoires in COVID-19. Measured with immunoSEQ multiplex PCR; TCRdb has only the in-frame clones, and not every one. The sample lists about 130,000 clones, around 73% seen once, with approximately 10% in the top ten. Sequencing used peripheral blood. The receptors here all came from a man aged 60 to 69 who had recovered from COVID-19.

The chain couples TRBV25-1 to TRBJ2-2, with TRBD1 as a possible D gene (7 bases). Germline assignment: CDR1 MGHDK and CDR2 SYGVNS. V shed 4 bases and J shed 1 base, with 19 bases lying between them. This CDR3 has 18 residues. The DNA of the CDR3 is TGTGCCAGCAGTGGGAGGGGGCCGCCCGGCAAGAACACCGGGGAGCTGTTTTTT. Its protein product is CASSGRGPPGKNTGELFF. The entire variable domain, with the rest obtained from reference TRBV25-1 and TRBJ2-2, is as follows: EADIYQTPRYLVIGTGKKITLECSQTMGHDKMYWYQQDPGMELHLIHYSYGVNSTEKGDLSSESTVSRIRTEHFPLTLESARPSHTSQYLCASSGRGPPGKNTGELFFGEGSRLTVL.

V gene TRBV23-1 combines with J gene TRBJ2-5; no firm D call. TRBV23-1 is marked as an open reading frame, function uncertain. The CDR3 is 13 amino acids. V was cut by 4 bases and J by 1 base, with 7 bases left in between. CDR3 coding DNA: TGCGCCAGCAGTCTAACAAGCCAAGAGACCCAGTACTTC. Protein: CASSLTSQETQYF.

This clone was seen just once. The V and J genes are TRBV10-1 and TRBJ1-6; TRBD1 aligns across 7 bases. The CDR3 totals 13 residues. With V trimmed by 7 bases and J by 6 bases, 3 bases remained unmatched. The germline V gene has CDR1 WNHNN and CDR2 SYGVQD (reference sequence). The CDR3 DNA sequence: TGCGCCAGCACCCAGGGGGTTAATTCACCCCTCCACTTT. Its translation: CASTQGVNSPLHF.

This chain links TRBV4-3 with TRBJ2-1; 9 positions match TRBD2. CDR1 LGHNA and CDR2 YSLEER come from the germline V gene. CDR3 length: 16 amino acids. Trimming cost V 2 bases and J 0 bases; bases outside gene matches: 2. The DNA of the CDR3 is TGCGCCAGCAGCCAAATGACTAGCGGCTCCTACAATGAGCAGTTCTTC. Protein sequence: CASSQMTSGSYNEQFF.

V gene TRBV27 combines with J gene TRBJ2-7; tentatively, D is TRBD2 (6 bases). CDR1 and CDR2 (germline): MNHEY, SMNVEV (reference sequence). Trimming pared 9 bases from V and 2 bases from J, leaving 14 bases between. This CDR3 contains 13 residues. The CDR3 region is CARREEGPYEQYF. The CDR3 DNA sequence: TGTGCCAGAAGGGAGGAGGGCCCCTACGAGCAGTACTTC.

There are a few counts of this clone. The V and J genes are TRBV29-1 and TRBJ1-4; 9 bases align to TRBD1. The length of the CDR3 is 13 residues. Germline-derived CDR1 and CDR2 are SQVTM and ANQGSEA. V was pared by 5 bases and J by 6 bases, with 4 bases of the junction left unmatched. The CDR3, as DNA: TGCAGCGTTCAGGGGACAGGGTATGAAAAACTGTTTTTT. Translated, it gives CSVQGTGYEKLFF.

The chain links TRBV28 to TRBJ1-1, with 8 bases lining up with TRBD1. The ends lost 6 bases at V and 0 bases at J; junction bases unmatched: 3. Germline CDR1 is MDHEN and CDR2 is SYDVKM. The CDR3 totals 14 residues. This CDR3 reads CASSRTGMNTEAFF. DNA of the CDR3: TGTGCCAGCAGCCGGACAGGGATGAACACTGAAGCTTTCTTT.

The rearrangement links TRBV30 to TRBJ2-3; maybe TRBD2 (6 bases). The germline CDR1 and CDR2 sequences are GTSNPN and SVGIG (reference sequence). V lost 3 bases and J lost 2, with 12 bases in between. CDR3 size: 14 residues. The CDR3 reads CAWSRDSTTDTQYF. DNA for the CDR3: TGTGCCTGGAGCAGGGACTCCACCACAGATACGCAGTATTTT. The complete variable domain, with remaining parts taken from reference TRBV30 and TRBJ2-3, reads SQTIHQWPATLVQPVGSPLSLECTVEGTSNPNLYWYRQAAGRGLQLLFYSVGIGQISSEVPQNLSASRPQDRQFILSSKKLLLSDSGFYLCAWSRDSTTDTQYFGPGTRLTVL.

This clone was counted a few times. The chain combines TRBV12-2 with TRBJ1-1. TRBV12-2 is a pseudogene locus. CDR3 length equals 15 residues. This CDR3 reads CASRPPGGMNTEAFF. Written as DNA, the CDR3 is TGTGCAAGTCGCCCACCCGGGGGAATGAACACTGAAGCTTTCTTT.

The rearrangement joins TRBV6-5 to TRBJ2-5; the D gene is possibly TRBD2 (6 bases). Trimming left V 4 bases short and J 5 bases short, with 8 bases between. CDR1 MNHEY and CDR2 SVGAGI come from the germline V gene. This CDR3 spans 12 amino acids. CDR3 nucleotides: TGTGCCAGCAGTTCCGGGAGTGAGACCCAGTACTTC. Translating gives CASSSGSETQYF.

The chain recombines TRBV2 with TRBJ2-7; TRBD2 might be the D (5 bases). Germline CDR1 and CDR2: SNHLY and FYNNEI. The CDR3 loop spans 14 amino acids. V lost 7 bases to trimming and J lost 2 bases, with 15 bases between them. The CDR3 reads CASKLEATPYEQYF. CDR3 nucleotides: TGTGCCAGCAAGCTGGAGGCGACCCCCTACGAGCAGTACTTC.

The chain links TRBV25-1 to TRBJ1-2, with TRBD1 matching over 7 bases. The V segment lost 4 bases and the J segment 5 bases; nucleotides outside the gene matches: 10. The germline gives CDR1 MGHDK, CDR2 SYGVNS. The length of the CDR3 is 15 residues. CDR3 DNA sequence: TGTGCCAGCAGTGGATACAGGGGTCAGGGGTATGGCTACACCTTC. Its translation: CASSGYRGQGYGYTF.

This clone was seen once. The chain uses TRBV9 and TRBJ2-5; 8 bases agree with TRBD1. V lost 2 bases, J lost 4 bases, and 7 bases stayed unmatched. The CDR3 contains 15 residues. Germline loops: CDR1 SGDLS, CDR2 YYNGEE. CDR3 sequence (DNA): TGTGCCAGCAGCGTGGCCCAGGGGGCGGGAGAGACCCAGTACTTC. It yields the protein CASSVAQGAGETQYF. The full variable domain, with the rest looked up from reference TRBV9 and TRBJ2-5, is DSGVTQTPKHLITATGQRVTLRCSPRSGDLSVYWYQQSLDQGLQFLIQYYNGEERAKGNILERFSAQQFPDLHSELNLSSLELGDSALYFCASSVAQGAGETQYFGPGTRLLVL.

Remarks on this clone: This may be a read error: a much more frequent sequence differs by one nucleotide. This chain links TRBV27 with TRBJ1-2; 10 nucleotides agree with TRBD1. This CDR3 has 13 residues. The germline CDR1 and CDR2 sequences are MNHEY and SMNVEV (reference sequence). The junction had 2 bases not matched to a gene; V was cut back by 6 bases and J by 4 bases. CDR3 loop: CASSWDRGYGYTF. In DNA form, the CDR3 reads TGTGCCAGCAGCTGGGACAGGGGCTATGGCTACACCTTC.

The chain joins TRBV5-1 to TRBJ1-1; D possibly corresponds to TRBD1 (5 bases). The V gene lost 4 bases and the J gene lost 4 bases, with 14 bases spanning the gap. The CDR3 sequence is 14 residues long. Germline V gives CDR1 SGHRS, CDR2 YFSETQ. The CDR3 coding sequence is TGCGCCAGCAGCCGGGCGGGGGTGGCCACTGAAGCTTTCTTT. It specifies CASSRAGVATEAFF.

The chain carries TRBV9 and TRBJ2-5, with 7 bases matching TRBD1. Per germline, CDR1 SGDLS and CDR2 YYNGEE. This CDR3 region has 15 residues. Trimming at V came to 4 bases and at J to 4 bases, leaving 10 bases not matched to a gene. The DNA for the CDR3 is TGTGCCAGCAGCCCCCGACAGGGACAGAGAGAGACCCAGTACTTC. It specifies CASSPRQGQRETQYF.

This rearrangement joins TRBV6-5 to TRBJ2-7; weak D call: TRBD2 (5 bases). The V and J ends lost 6 bases and 3 bases respectively, with 18 bases between them. Germline assignment: CDR1 MNHEY and CDR2 SVGAGI. The CDR3 runs 15 residues. The DNA for the CDR3 is TGTGCCAGCAGACGCACCCCGAACGAGGGCTACGAGCAGTACTTC. Residues: CASRRTPNEGYEQYF.

The chain uses TRBV6-5 and TRBJ1-3, with TRBD1 matching over 8 bases. The V gene's germline CDR1 is MNHEY and CDR2 SVGAGI. The CDR3 runs 14 residues. V gave up 7 bases and J gave up 4 bases; unmatched junction bases: 6. The CDR3: CASKKTGGGNTIYF. The CDR3 nucleotides are TGTGCCAGCAAAAAAACAGGGGGGGGAAACACCATATATTTT.

This clone was seen only a few times. The chain carries TRBV19 and TRBJ2-2; 7 bases are shared with TRBD1. V lost 8 bases and J lost 5; bases outside the gene matches: 5. CDR1 LNHDA and CDR2 SQIVND come from the germline V gene (reference sequence). The CDR3 consists of 13 residues. The CDR3 here is CASDTGATGELFF. CDR3 nucleotide sequence: TGTGCCAGTGACACAGGGGCGACCGGGGAGCTGTTTTTT.

This rearrangement joins TRBV6-6 to TRBJ2-5; a possible D gene is TRBD1 (6 bases). V was pared by 8 bases and J by 1 base, with 20 bases between. Germline V gives CDR1 MNHNY, CDR2 SVGAGI (reference sequence). The CDR3 runs to 16 residues. The CDR3 is CASAKLRQDFQETQYF. Written as DNA, the CDR3 is TGTGCCAGCGCTAAGCTACGACAGGATTTCCAAGAGACCCAGTACTTC.